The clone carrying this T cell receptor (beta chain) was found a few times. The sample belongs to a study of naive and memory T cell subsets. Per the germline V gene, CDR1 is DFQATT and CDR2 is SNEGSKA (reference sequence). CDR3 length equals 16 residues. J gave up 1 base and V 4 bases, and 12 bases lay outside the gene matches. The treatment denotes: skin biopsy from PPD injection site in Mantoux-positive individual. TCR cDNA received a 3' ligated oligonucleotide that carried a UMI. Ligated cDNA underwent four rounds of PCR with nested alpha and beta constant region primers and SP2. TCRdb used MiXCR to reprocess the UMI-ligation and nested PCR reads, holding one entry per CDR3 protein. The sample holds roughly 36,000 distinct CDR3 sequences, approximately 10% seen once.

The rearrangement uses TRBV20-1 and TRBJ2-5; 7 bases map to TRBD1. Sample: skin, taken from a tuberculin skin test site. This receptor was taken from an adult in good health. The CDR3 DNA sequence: TGCAGTGCTACGTGGGTGGCAGGGGGTGTCCAAGAGACCCAGTACTTC. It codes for CSATWVAGGVQETQYF.